This TCR beta chain was found in a study of blood T cell repertoires in COVID-19. The wider study: COVID-19 samples from acute and convalescent phases originated in the United States, Italy and Spain.

The recovered donors of Cohort 3 showed two negative PCRs, clearance, or symptom resolution. The table came from immunoSEQ multiplex PCR; TCRdb's copy has only in-frame clones and leaves some out. The repertoire holds some 260,000 clones, with roughly 90% as singletons. Germline assignment: CDR1 SGHNT and CDR2 YYREEE (reference sequence). J lost 6 bases, V lost 0 bases, and 8 bases had no gene match. The CDR3 is 16 amino acids. The chain couples TRBV5-4 to TRBJ2-1; 8 bases fit TRBD2. The specimen was PBMCs or T cells enriched from blood (not recorded which). This TCR was sampled from a man aged 35 to 55 who had recovered from COVID-19. The DNA of the CDR3 is TGTGCCAGCAGCTTGGGAGCCAGCGGGGGACTCAATGAGCAGTTCTTC. This encodes CASSLGASGGLNEQFF.